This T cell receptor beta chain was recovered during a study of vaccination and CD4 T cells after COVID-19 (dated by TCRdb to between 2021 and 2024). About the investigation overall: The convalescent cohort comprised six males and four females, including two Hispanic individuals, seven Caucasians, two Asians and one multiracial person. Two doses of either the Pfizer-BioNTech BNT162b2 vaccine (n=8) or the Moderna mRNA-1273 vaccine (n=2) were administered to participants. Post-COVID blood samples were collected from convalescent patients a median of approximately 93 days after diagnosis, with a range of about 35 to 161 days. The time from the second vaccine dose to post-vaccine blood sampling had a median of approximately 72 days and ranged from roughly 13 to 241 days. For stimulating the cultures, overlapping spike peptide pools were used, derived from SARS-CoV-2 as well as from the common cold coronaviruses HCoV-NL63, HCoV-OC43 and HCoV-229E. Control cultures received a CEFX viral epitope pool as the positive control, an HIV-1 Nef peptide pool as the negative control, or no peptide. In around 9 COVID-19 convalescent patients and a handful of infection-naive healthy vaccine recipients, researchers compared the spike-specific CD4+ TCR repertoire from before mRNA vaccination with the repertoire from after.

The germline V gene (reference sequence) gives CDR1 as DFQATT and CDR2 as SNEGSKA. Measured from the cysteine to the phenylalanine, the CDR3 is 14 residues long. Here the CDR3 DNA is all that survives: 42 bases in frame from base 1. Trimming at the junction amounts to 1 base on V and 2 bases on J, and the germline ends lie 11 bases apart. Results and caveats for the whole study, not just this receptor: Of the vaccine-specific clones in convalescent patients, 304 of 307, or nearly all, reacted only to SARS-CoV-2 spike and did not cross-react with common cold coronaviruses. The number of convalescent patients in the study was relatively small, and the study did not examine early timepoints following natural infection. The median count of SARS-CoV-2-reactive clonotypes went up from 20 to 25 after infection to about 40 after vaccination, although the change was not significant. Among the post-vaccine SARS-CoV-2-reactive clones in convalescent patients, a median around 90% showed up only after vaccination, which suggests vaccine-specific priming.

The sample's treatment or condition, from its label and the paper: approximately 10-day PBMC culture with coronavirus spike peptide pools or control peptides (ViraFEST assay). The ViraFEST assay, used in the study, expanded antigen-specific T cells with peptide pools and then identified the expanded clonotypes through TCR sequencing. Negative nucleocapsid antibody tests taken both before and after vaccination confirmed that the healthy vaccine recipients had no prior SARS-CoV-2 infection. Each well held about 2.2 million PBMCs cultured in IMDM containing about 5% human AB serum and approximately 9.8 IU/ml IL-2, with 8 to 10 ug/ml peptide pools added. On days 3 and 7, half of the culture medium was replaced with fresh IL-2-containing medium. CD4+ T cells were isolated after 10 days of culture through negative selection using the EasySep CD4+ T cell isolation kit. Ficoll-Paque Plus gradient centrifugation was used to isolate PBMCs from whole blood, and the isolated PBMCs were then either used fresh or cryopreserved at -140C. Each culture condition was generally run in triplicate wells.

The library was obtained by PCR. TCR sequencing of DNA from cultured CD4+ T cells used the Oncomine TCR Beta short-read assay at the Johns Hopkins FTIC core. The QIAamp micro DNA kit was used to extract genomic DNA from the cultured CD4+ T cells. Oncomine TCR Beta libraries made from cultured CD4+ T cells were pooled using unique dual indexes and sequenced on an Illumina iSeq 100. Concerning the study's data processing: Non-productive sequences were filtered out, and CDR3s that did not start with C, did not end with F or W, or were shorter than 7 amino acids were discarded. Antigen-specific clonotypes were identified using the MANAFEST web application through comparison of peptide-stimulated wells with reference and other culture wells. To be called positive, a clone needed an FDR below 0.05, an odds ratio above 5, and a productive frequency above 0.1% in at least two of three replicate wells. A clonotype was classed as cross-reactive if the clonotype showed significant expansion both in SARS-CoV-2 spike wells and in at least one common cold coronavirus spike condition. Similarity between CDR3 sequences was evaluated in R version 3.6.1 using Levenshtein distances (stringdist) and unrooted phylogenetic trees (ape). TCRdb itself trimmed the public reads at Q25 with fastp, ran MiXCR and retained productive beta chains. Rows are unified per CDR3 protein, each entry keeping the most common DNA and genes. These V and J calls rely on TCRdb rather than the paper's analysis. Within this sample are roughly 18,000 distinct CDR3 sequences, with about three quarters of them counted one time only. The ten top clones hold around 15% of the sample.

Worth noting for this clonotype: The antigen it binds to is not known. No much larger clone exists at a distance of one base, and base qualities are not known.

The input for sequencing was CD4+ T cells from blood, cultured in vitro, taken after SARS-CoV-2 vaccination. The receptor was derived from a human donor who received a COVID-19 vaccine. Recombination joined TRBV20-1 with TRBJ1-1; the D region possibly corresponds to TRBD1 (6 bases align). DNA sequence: TGCAGTGCTAGAGCTGGGACACCAAACACTGAAGCTTTCTTT. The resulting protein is CSARAGTPNTEAFF.